Shown below are 4 T cell receptor beta chains from a single sample sequenced in a study of T cell responses to AZD1222 COVID-19 vaccine. The table came from immunoSEQ multiplex PCR; TCRdb's copy has only in-frame clones and leaves some out. This table has 150,000 to 200,000 clones, about 94% appearing once. The starting material was peripheral blood, obtained on day 0 of AZD1222 vaccination. The receptor set was obtained from an adult in good health.

This chain uses TRBV9 with TRBJ1-1; tentatively, D is TRBD1 (5 bases). The CDR3 is 15 amino acids. Trimming shortened V by 3 bases and J by 1 base, and 13 bases separated the two germline ends. Germline CDR1 is SGDLS and CDR2 is YYNGEE. For the CDR3, the DNA is TGTGCCAGCAGCGGCGGGACTCTCGGGAACACTGAAGCTTTCTTT. This gives the protein CASSGGTLGNTEAFF. The full variable domain, in which reference TRBV9 and TRBJ1-1 provide the parts outside the CDR3, is DSGVTQTPKHLITATGQRVTLRCSPRSGDLSVYWYQQSLDQGLQFLIQYYNGEERAKGNILERFSAQQFPDLHSELNLSSLELGDSALYFCASSGGTLGNTEAFFGQGTRLTVV.

V is TRBV20-1 and J is TRBJ2-7; D is undetermined. This CDR3 has 11 amino acids. The germline CDR1 and CDR2 sequences are DFQATT and SNEGSKA (reference sequence). Trimming took 5 bases from V and 8 from J, leaving 13 bases between them. The CDR3 DNA reads TGCAGTGCTCAGGAACCACTAAAGCAGTACTTC. Translating gives CSAQEPLKQYF.

The CDR3 DNA is TGTGCCAGCAGCTTAAGAAACAGGGCTAACTATGGCTACACCTTC. It codes for CASSLRNRANYGYTF. The chain recombines TRBV13 with TRBJ1-2; weak D call: TRBD1 (6 bases). The length of the CDR3 is 15 residues. V lost 2 bases and J lost 0, with 10 bases in between. Germline V gene sequence: CDR1 PRHDT, CDR2 FYEKMQ (reference sequence).

In this sample, this clone turned up once. This chain joins TRBV7-9 and TRBJ1-2, with D maybe TRBD1 (5 bases). Trimming removed 5 bases from V and 8 bases from J, with 18 bases in between. The CDR3 length is 14 residues. Germline V gene sequence: CDR1 SEHNR, CDR2 FQNEAQ (reference sequence). The CDR3 sequence is CASSLLGGTGGYTF. The CDR3 region has the DNA TGTGCCAGCAGCCTCCTCGGGGGGACTGGCGGCTACACCTTC. Combining the CDR3 with reference TRBV7-9 and TRBJ1-2 gives the whole variable domain DTGVSQNPRHKITKRGQNVTFRCDPISEHNRLYWYRQTLGQGPEFLTYFQNEAQLEKSRLLSDRFSAERPKGSFSTLEIQRTEQGDSAMYLCASSLLGGTGGYTFGSGTRLTVV.